This T cell receptor beta chain was found in a study of beta chain features in type 1 diabetes. Regarding this clone: No antigen is known for it.

Reverse transcription of all isolated RNA meant that expressed TCRB transcripts were sequenced. Method: immunoSEQ multiplex PCR; TCRdb's copy keeps in-frame clones and lacks some. The sample includes hundreds of thousands of clones, roughly 8.8% seen only once; the top ten take 1%. The study's findings and limits: Reads derived from cDNA could over-represent cells showing high TCR expression. Significant though moderate, a shortening of TCRB CDR3s appeared in all four CD4+ subsets of Type 1 diabetes patients.

Sequenced input: central memory CD4+ T cells from blood. The receptor's source is a man in his thirties or forties with type 1 diabetes.

This chain's CDR3 is CASSLGGTSNYGYTF. In DNA form, the CDR3 reads TGCGCCAGCAGCTTGGGTGGGACATCTAACTATGGCTACACCTTC. The chain recombines TRBV5-1 with TRBJ1-2; tentative D call: TRBD1 (6 bases). Trimming took 0 bases from V and 0 from J, leaving 9 bases between them. This CDR3 contains 15 residues. CDR1 is SGHRS and CDR2 is YFSETQ in the germline V gene.